Given below is one TCR beta chain in context. The antigen remains undetermined. TCRdb's copy holds only in-frame clones and misses some; the assay was immunoSEQ multiplex PCR. The sample records tens of thousands of clones, approximately 84% being singletons. This sample was included in a study of identifying expanded T cells in peripheral blood. Study conclusions and caveats: Differentially abundant clones: around 1.2 between replicates, around 17 at around 15 days, under 25 at four. Clone count variance between roughly two-week samples rose with total template count.

Healthy donors had no documented immune events, such as infections, while sampled. Germline CDR1 and CDR2: SGHAT and FQNNGV. CDR3 length: 15 residues. Germline trimming cut 4 bases from V and 9 bases from J; bases unmatched to any gene: 13. The origin of this receptor is a person between 18 and 75 years old in good health. The chain joins TRBV11-2 to TRBJ2-7; TRBD1 matches at 9 bases. Sequencing was done on a sample of blood. In nucleotides, the CDR3 is TGTGCCAGCAGCTCATCGGACAGGGGCCTACGAGGGCAGTACTTC. It is translated as CASSSSDRGLRGQYF.